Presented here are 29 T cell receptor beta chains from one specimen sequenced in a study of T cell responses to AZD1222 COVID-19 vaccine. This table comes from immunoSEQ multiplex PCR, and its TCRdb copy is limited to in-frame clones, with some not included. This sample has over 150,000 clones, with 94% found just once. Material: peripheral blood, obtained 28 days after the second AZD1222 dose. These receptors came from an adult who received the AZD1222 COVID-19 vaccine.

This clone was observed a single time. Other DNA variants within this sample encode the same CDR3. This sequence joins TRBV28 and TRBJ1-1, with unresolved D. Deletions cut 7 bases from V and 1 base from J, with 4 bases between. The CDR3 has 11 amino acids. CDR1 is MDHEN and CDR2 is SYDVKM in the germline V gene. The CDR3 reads CASTGNTEAFF. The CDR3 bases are TGTGCCAGCACGGGGAACACTGAAGCTTTCTTT.

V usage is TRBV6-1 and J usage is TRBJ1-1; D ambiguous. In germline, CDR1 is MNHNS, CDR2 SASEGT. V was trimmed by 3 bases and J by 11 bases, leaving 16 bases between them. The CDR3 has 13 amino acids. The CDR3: CASSDRQTSGAFF. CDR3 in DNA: TGTGCCAGCAGTGACAGACAAACCTCGGGGGCTTTCTTT.

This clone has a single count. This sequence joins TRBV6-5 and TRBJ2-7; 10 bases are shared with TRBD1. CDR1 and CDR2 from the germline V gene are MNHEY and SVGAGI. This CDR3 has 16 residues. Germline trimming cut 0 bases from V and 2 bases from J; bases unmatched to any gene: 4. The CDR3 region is CASSYSGQGLAYEQYF. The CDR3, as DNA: TGTGCCAGCAGTTACTCGGGACAGGGGTTGGCCTACGAGCAGTACTTC.

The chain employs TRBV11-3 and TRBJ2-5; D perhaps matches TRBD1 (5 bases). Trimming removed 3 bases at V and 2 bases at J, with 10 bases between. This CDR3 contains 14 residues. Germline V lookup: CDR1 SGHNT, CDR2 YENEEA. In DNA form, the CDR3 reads TGTGCCAGCAGCTTCCAGACAGAGCAAGAGACCCAGTACTTC. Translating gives CASSFQTEQETQYF. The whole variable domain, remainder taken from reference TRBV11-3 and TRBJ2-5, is EAGVVQSPRYKIIEKKQPVAFWCNPISGHNTLYWYLQNLGQGPELLIRYENEEAVDDSQLPKDRFSAERLKGVDSTLKIQPAELGDSAVYLCASSFQTEQETQYFGPGTRLLVL.

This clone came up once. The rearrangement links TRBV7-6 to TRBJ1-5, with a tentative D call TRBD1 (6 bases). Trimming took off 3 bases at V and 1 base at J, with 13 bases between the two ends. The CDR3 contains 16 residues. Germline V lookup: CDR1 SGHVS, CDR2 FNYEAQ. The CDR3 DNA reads TGTGCCAGCAGCTTCTACCGACAGGCCAGCAATCAGCCCCAGCATTTT. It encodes CASSFYRQASNQPQHF.

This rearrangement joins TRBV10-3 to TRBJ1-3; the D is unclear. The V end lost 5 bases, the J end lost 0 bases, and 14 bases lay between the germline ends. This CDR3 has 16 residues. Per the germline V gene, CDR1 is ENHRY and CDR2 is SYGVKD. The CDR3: CAISPVVKLSGNTIYF. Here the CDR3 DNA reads TGTGCCATCAGTCCGGTTGTGAAACTCTCTGGAAACACCATATATTTT.

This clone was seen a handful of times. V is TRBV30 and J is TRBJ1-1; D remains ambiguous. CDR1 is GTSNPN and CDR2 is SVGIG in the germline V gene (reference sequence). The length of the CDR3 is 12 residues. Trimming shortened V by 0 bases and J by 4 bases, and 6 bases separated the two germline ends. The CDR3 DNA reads TGTGCCTGGAGTGTAACGACCACTGAAGCTTTCTTT. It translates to CAWSVTTTEAFF.

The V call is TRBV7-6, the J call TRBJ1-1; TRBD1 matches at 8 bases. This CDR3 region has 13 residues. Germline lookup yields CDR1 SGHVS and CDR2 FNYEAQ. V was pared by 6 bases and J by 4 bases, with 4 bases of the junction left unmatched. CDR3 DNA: TGTGCCAGCAGTCAAACAGGGGGCACTGAAGCTTTCTTT. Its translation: CASSQTGGTEAFF.

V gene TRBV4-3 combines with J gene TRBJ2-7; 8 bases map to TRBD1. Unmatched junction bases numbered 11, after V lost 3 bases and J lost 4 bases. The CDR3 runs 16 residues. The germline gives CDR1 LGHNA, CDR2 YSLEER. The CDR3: CASSQATGRGLYEQYF. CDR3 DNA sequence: TGCGCCAGCAGCCAGGCCACGGGCAGGGGGCTATACGAGCAGTACTTC.

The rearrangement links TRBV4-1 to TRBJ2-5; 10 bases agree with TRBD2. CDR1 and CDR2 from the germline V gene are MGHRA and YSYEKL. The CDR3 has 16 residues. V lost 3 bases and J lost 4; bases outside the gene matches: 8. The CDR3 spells CASSHTSGMGRETQYF. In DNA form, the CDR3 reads TGCGCCAGCAGCCATACTAGCGGGATGGGGCGAGAGACCCAGTACTTC.

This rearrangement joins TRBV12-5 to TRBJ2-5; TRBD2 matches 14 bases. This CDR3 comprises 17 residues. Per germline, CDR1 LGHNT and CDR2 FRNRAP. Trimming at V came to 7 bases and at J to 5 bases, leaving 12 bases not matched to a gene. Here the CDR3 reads CASATGLAGVSFETQYF. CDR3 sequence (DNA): TGTGCTAGTGCCACGGGACTAGCGGGGGTATCTTTCGAGACCCAGTACTTC.

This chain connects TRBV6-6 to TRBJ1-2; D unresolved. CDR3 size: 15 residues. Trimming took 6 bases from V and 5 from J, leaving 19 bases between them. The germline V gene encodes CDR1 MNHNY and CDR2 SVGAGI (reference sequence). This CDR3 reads CASSPTSAGLYGYTF. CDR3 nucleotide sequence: TGTGCCAGCAGCCCTACCAGCGCCGGGCTATATGGCTACACCTTC.

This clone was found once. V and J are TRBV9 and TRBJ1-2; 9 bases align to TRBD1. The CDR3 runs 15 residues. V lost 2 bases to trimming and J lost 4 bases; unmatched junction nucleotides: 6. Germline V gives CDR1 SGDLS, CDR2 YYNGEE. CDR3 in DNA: TGTGCCAGCAGCGTTCGACAGGGGGATGCCTATGGCTACACCTTC. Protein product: CASSVRQGDAYGYTF.

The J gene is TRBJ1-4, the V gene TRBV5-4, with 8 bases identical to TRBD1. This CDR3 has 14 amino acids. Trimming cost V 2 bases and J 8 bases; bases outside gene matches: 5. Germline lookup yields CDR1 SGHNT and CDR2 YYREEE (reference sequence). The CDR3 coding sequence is TGTGCCAGCAGCTTACAGGGGGTCCAGGAAAAACTGTTTTTT. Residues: CASSLQGVQEKLFF. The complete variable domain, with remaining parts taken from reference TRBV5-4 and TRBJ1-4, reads ETGVTQSPTHLIKTRGQQVTLRCSSQSGHNTVSWYQQALGQGPQFIFQYYREEENGRGNFPPRFSGLQFPNYSSELNVNALELDDSALYLCASSLQGVQEKLFFGSGTQLSVL.

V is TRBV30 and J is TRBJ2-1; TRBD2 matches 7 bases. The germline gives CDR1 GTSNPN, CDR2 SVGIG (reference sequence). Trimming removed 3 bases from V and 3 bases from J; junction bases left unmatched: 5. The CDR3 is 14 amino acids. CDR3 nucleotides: TGTGCCTGGAGCGGAAGCGGGGTCTACAATGAGCAGTTCTTC. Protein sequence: CAWSGSGVYNEQFF.

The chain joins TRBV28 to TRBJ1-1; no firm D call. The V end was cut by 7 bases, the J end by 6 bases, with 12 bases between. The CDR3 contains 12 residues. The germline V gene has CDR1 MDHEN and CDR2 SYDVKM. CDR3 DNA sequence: TGTGCCAGCACCCTTCGCGGGGCTGAAGCTTTCTTT. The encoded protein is CASTLRGAEAFF.

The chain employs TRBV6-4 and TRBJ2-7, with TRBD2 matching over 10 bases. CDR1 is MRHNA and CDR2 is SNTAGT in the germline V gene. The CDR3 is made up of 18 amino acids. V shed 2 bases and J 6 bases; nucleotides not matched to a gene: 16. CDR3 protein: CASSDPRAAGGPMSEQYF. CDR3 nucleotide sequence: TGTGCCAGCAGTGACCCGAGGGCAGCGGGAGGGCCTATGAGCGAGCAGTACTTC.

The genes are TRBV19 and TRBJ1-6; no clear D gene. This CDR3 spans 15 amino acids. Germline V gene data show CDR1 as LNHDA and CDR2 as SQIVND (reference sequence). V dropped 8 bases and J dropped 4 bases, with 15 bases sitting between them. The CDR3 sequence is CASREAGRYNSPLHF. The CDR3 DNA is TGTGCCAGTCGCGAGGCGGGCCGTTATAATTCACCCCTCCACTTT.

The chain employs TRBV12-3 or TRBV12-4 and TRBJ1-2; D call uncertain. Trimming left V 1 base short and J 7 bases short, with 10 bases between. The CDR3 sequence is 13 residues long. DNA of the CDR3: TGTGCCAGCAGTTTAGGGGCGACGGCTGGCTACACCTTC. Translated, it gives CASSLGATAGYTF.

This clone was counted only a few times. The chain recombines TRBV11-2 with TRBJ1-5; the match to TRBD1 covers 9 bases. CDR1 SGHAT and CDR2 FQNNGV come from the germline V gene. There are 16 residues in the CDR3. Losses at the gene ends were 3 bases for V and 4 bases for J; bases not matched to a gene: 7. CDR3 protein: CASSFIRDRVNQPQHF. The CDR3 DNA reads TGTGCCAGCAGCTTTATCCGGGACAGGGTAAATCAGCCCCAGCATTTT. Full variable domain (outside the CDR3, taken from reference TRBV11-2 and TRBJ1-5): EAGVAQSPRYKIIEKRQSVAFWCNPISGHATLYWYQQILGQGPKLLIQFQNNGVVDDSQLPKDRFSAERLKGVDSTLKIQPAKLEDSAVYLCASSFIRDRVNQPQHFGDGTRLSIL.

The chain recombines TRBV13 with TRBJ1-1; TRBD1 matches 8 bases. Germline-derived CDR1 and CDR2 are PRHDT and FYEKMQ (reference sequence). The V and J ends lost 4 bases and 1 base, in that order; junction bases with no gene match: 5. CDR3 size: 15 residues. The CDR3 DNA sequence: TGTGCCAGCAGCTCCAGGGGGCGGGGGAACACTGAAGCTTTCTTT. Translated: CASSSRGRGNTEAFF.

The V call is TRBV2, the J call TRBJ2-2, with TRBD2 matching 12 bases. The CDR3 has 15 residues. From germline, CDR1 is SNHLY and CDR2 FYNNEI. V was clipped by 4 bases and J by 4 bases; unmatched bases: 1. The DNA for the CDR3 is TGTGCCAGCAGTGCTAGCGGGAGGGCCACCGGGGAGCTGTTTTTT. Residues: CASSASGRATGELFF.

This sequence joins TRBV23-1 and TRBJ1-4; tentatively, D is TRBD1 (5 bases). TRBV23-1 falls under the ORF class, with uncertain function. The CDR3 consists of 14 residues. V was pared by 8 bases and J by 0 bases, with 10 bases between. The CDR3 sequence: CASGDRATNEKLFF. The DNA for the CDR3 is TGCGCCAGCGGAGACAGAGCAACTAATGAAAAACTGTTTTTT.

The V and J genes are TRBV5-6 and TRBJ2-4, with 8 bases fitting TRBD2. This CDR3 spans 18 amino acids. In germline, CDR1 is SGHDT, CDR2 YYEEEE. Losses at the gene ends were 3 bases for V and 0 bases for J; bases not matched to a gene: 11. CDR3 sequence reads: CASSSLRGGEVAKNIQYF. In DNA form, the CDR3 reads TGTGCCAGCAGCTCCCTCCGGGGGGGAGAGGTAGCCAAAAACATTCAGTACTTC. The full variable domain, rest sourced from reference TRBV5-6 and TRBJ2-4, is DAGVTQSPTHLIKTRGQQVTLRCSPKSGHDTVSWYQQALGQGPQFIFQYYEEEERQRGNFPDRFSGHQFPNYSSELNVNALLLGDSALYLCASSSLRGGEVAKNIQYFGAGTRLSVL.

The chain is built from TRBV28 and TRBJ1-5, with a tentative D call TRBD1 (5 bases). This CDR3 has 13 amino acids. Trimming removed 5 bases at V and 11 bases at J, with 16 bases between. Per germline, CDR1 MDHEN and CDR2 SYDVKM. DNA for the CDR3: TGTGCCAGCAGTGTCCGGGACGTACCGGCCCAGCATTTT. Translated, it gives CASSVRDVPAQHF.

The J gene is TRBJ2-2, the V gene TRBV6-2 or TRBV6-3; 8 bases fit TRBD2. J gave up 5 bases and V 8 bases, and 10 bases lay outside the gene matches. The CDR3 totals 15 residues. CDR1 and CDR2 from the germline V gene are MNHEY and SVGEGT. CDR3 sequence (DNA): TGTGCCAGCCGCCTCGCGGGGGGACGGACCGGGGAGCTGTTTTTT. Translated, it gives CASRLAGGRTGELFF.

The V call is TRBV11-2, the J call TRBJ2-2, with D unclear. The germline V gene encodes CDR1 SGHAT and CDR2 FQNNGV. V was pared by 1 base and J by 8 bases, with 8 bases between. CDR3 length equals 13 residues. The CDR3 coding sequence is TGTGCCAGCAGCTTAGGTCTCGGGGGGGAGCTGTTTTTT. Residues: CASSLGLGGELFF.

This chain's CDR3 is CASRLGTGVLPQHF. The CDR3 DNA follows: TGTGCCAGCAGATTAGGGACAGGGGTTCTGCCCCAGCATTTT. The rearrangement joins TRBV28 to TRBJ1-5, with 10 bases aligning to TRBD1. From germline, CDR1 is MDHEN and CDR2 SYDVKM. V shed 6 bases, J shed 9 bases, and the junction held 8 bases outside the gene matches. The CDR3 spans 14 residues.

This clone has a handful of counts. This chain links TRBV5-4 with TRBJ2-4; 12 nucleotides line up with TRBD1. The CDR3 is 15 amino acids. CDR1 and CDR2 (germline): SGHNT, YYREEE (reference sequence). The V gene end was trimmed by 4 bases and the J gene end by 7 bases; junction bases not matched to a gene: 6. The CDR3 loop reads CASSKGQGAGNIQYF. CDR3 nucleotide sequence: TGTGCCAGCAGCAAGGGACAGGGGGCGGGTAACATTCAGTACTTC.